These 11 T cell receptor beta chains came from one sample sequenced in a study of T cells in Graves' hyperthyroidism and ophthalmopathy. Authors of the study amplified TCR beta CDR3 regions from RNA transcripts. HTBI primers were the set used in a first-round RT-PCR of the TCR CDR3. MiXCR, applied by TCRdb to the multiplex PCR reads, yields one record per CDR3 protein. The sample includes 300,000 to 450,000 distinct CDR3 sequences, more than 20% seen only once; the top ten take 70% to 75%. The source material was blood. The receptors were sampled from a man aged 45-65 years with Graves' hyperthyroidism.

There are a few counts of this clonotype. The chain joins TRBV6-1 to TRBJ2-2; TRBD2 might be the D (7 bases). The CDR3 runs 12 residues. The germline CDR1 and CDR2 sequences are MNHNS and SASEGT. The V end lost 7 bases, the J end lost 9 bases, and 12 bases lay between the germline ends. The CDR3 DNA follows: TGTGCCAGCACCACGGGGGGCAGGGAGCTGTTTTTT. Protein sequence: CASTTGGRELFF.

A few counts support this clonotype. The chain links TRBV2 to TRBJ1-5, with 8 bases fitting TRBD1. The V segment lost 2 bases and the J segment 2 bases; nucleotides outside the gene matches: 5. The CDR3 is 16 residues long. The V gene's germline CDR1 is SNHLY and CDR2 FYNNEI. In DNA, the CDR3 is TGTGCCAGCAGTGAAAGAGCAGGGGGCGGCAATCAGCCCCAGCATTTT. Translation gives CASSERAGGGNQPQHF.

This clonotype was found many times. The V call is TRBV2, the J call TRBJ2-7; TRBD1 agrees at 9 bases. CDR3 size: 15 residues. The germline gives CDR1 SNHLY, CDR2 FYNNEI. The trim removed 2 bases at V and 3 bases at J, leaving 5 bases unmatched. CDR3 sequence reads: CASSEQGQGLYEQYF. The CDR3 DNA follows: TGTGCCAGCAGTGAACAGGGACAGGGACTCTACGAGCAGTACTTC.

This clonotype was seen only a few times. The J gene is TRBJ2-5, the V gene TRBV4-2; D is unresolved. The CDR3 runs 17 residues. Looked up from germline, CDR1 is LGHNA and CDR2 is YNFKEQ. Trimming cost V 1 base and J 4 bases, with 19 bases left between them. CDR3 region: CASSQVGPPARRETQYF. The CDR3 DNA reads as TGTGCCAGCAGCCAAGTTGGCCCTCCGGCCCGGAGAGAGACCCAGTACTTC.

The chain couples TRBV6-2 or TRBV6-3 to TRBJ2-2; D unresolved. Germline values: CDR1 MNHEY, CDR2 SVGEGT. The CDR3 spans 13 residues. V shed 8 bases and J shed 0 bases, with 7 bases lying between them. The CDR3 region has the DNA TGTGCCAGCCGTCCTTCGAACACCGGGGAGCTGTTTTTT. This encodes CASRPSNTGELFF.

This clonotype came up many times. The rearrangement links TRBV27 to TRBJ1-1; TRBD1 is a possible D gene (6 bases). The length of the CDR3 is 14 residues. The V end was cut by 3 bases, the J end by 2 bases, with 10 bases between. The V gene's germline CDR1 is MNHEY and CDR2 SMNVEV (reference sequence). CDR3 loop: CASSLWGANTEAFF. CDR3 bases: TGTGCCAGCAGTTTGTGGGGGGCCAACACTGAAGCTTTCTTT.

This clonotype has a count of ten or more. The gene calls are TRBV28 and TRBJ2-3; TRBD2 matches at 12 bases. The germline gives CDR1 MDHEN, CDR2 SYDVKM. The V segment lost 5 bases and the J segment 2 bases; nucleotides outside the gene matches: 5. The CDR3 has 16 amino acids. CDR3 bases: TGTGCCAGCAGTCCTCGACTAGCGGGAGCCACAGATACGCAGTATTTT. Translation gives CASSPRLAGATDTQYF.

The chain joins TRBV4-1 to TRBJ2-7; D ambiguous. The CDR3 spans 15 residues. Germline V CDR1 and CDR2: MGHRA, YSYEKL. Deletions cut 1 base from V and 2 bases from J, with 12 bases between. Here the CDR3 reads CASSQVMQVAYEQYF. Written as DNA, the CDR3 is TGCGCCAGCAGCCAAGTGATGCAGGTGGCCTACGAGCAGTACTTC.

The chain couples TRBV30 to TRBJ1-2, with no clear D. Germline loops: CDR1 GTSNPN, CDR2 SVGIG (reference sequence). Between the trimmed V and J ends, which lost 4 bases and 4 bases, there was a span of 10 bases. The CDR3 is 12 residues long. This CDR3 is CAWTNRAYGYTF. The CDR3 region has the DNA TGTGCCTGGACGAATCGGGCCTATGGCTACACCTTC. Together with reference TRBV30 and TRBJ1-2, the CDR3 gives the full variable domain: SQTIHQWPATLVQPVGSPLSLECTVEGTSNPNLYWYRQAAGRGLQLLFYSVGIGQISSEVPQNLSASRPQDRQFILSSKKLLLSDSGFYLCAWTNRAYGYTFGSGTRLTVV.

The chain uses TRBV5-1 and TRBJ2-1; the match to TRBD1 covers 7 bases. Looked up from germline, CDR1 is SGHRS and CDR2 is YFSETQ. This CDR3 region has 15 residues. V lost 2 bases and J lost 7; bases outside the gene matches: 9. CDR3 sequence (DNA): TGCGCCAGCAGCTTTAGACAGGGAGAAGGAAATGAGCAGTTCTTC. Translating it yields CASSFRQGEGNEQFF.

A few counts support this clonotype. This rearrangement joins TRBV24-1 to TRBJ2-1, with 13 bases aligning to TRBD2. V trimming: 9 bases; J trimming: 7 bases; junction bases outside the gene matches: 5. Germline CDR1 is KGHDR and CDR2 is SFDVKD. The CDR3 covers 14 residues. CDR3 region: CATSLAGGGNEQFF. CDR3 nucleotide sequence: TGTGCCACCTCACTAGCGGGAGGGGGAAATGAGCAGTTCTTC.